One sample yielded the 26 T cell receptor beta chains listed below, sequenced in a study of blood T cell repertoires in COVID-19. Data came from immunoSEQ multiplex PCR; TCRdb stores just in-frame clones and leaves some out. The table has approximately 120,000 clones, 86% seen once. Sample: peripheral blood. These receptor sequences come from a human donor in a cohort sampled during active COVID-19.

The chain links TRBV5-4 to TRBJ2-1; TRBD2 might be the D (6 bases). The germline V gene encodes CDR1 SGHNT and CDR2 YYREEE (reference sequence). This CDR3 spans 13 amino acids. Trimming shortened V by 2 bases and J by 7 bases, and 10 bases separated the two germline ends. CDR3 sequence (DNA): TGTGCCAGCAGCTTCACTAGCTGGAATGAGCAGTTCTTC. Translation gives CASSFTSWNEQFF. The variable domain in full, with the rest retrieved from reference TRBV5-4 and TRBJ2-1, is ETGVTQSPTHLIKTRGQQVTLRCSSQSGHNTVSWYQQALGQGPQFIFQYYREEENGRGNFPPRFSGLQFPNYSSELNVNALELDDSALYLCASSFTSWNEQFFGPGTRLTVL.

DNA of the CDR3: TGTGCCACCACAGGGGCCGGCAACACAGATACGCAGTATTTT. Encoded protein: CATTGAGNTDTQYF. The rearrangement uses TRBV24-1 and TRBJ2-3; D perhaps matches TRBD1 (6 bases). The CDR3 length is 14 residues. In germline, CDR1 is KGHDR, CDR2 SFDVKD. V was pared by 8 bases and J by 2 bases, with 13 bases between.

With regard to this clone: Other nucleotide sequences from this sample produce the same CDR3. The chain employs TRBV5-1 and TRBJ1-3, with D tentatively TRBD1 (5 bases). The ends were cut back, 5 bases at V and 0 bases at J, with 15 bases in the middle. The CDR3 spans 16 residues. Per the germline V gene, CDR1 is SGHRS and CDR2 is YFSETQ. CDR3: CASRPGQPSSGNTIYF. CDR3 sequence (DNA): TGCGCCAGCAGGCCCGGACAACCGAGCTCTGGAAACACCATATATTTT.

This CDR3 is CASSLPGSPSRSYEQYF. The CDR3 coding sequence is TGTGCCAGCAGCTTGCCCGGGAGCCCTTCACGCTCCTACGAGCAGTACTTC. The chain is built from TRBV7-9 and TRBJ2-7, with D possibly being TRBD2 (6 bases). Trimming shortened V by 3 bases and J by 0 bases, and 18 bases separated the two germline ends. Germline assignment: CDR1 SEHNR and CDR2 FQNEAQ (reference sequence). The CDR3 sequence is 17 residues long.

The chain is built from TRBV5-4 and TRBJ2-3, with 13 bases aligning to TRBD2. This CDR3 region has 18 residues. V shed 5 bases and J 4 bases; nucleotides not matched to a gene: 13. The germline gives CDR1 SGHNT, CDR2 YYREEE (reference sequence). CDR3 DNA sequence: TGTGCCAGCAGAGCTCCTACTAGCGGGAGGGGCCTGTCAGATACGCAGTATTTT. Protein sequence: CASRAPTSGRGLSDTQYF.

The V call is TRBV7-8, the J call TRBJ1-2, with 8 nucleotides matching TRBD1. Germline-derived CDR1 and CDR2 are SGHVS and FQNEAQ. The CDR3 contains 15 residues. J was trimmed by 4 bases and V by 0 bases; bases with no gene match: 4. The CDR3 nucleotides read TGTGCCAGCAGCTTAGCCCGGACAGGGAGCTATGGCTACACCTTC. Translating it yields CASSLARTGSYGYTF.

CDR3: CASSDTGNYGYTF. CDR3 nucleotides: TGTGCCAGCAGTGACACGGGAAACTATGGCTACACCTTC. The gene calls are TRBV25-1 and TRBJ1-2, with D unresolved. The CDR3 consists of 13 residues. CDR1 MGHDK and CDR2 SYGVNS come from the germline V gene. V gave up 3 bases and J gave up 2 bases, with 7 bases separating them.

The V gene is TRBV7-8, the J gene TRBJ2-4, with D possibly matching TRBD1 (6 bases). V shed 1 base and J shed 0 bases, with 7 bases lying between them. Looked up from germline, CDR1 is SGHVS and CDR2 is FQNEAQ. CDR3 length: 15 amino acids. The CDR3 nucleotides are TGTGCCAGCAGCTTAGGGGGGCTAGCCAAAAACATTCAGTACTTC. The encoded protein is CASSLGGLAKNIQYF.

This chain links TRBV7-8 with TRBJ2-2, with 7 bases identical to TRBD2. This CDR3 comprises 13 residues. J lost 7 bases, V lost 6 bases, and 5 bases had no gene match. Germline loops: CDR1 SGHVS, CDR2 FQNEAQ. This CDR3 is CASSHGLDGELFF. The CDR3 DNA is TGTGCCAGCAGTCATGGACTAGACGGGGAGCTGTTTTTT.

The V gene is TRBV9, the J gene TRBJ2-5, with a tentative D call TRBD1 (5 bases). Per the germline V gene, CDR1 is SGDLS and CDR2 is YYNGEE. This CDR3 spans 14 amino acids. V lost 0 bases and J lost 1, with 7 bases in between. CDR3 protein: CASSVGQGQETQYF. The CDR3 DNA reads TGTGCCAGCAGCGTAGGTCAGGGCCAAGAGACCCAGTACTTC.

CDR3 protein: CASSLQGAQGAEAFF. As DNA, the CDR3 is TGTGCCAGCAGTTTACAGGGGGCGCAAGGGGCTGAAGCTTTCTTT. The gene calls are TRBV27 and TRBJ1-1; 8 nucleotides line up with TRBD1. CDR1 is MNHEY and CDR2 is SMNVEV in the germline V gene (reference sequence). The CDR3 length is 15 residues. The J segment lost 6 bases and the V segment lost 2 bases, leaving 8 bases of the junction unmatched.

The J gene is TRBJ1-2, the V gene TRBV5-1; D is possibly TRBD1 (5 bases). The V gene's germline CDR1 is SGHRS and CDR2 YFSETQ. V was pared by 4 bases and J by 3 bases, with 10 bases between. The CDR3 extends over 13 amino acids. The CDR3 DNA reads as TGCGCCAGCAGCGGGGCGCTTGACTATGGCTACACCTTC. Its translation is CASSGALDYGYTF.

CDR3 region: CASSPREGLNQPQHF. The DNA of the CDR3 is TGTGCCAGCAGCCCCCGTGAGGGACTCAATCAGCCCCAGCATTTT. The V and J genes are TRBV4-2 and TRBJ1-5; D is perhaps TRBD1 (5 bases). In germline, CDR1 is LGHNA, CDR2 YNFKEQ. The CDR3 consists of 15 residues. The V end was cut by 4 bases, the J end by 3 bases, with 13 bases between.

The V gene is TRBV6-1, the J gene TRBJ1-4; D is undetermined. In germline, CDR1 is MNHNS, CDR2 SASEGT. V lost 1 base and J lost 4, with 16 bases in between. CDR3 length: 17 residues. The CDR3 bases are TGTGCCAGCAGTGAAGGTGGCCAGCGGAGAGGTAATGAAAAACTGTTTTTT. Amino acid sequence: CASSEGGQRRGNEKLFF.

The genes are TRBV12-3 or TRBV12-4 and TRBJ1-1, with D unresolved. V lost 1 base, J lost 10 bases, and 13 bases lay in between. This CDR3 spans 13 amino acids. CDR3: CASSLDFYGGAFF. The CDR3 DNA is TGTGCCAGCAGTTTAGATTTTTACGGTGGAGCTTTCTTT.

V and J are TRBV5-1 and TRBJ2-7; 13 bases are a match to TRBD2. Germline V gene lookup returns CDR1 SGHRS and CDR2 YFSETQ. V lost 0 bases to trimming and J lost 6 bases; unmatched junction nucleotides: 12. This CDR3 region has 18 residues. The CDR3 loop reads CASSLGHAGLAGATEQYF. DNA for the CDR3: TGCGCCAGCAGCTTGGGGCACGCCGGACTAGCGGGGGCCACCGAGCAGTACTTC.

In DNA, the CDR3 is TGTGCCAGCAGCTTAGGAGGGGCAGGGGGAGGCTTGGAGACCCAGTACTTC. It encodes CASSLGGAGGGLETQYF. J is TRBJ2-5 and V is TRBV11-3; tentative D call: TRBD1 (7 bases). Germline values: CDR1 SGHNT, CDR2 YENEEA. V was trimmed by 1 base and J by 5 bases, leaving 20 bases between them. This CDR3 is 17 amino acids long. Full variable domain (remainder filled in from reference TRBV11-3 and TRBJ2-5): EAGVVQSPRYKIIEKKQPVAFWCNPISGHNTLYWYLQNLGQGPELLIRYENEEAVDDSQLPKDRFSAERLKGVDSTLKIQPAELGDSAVYLCASSLGGAGGGLETQYFGPGTRLLVL.

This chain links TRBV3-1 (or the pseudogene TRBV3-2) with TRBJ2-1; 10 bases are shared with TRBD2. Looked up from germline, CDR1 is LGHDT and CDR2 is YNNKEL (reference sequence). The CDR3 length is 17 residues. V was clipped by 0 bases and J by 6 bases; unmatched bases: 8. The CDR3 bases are TGTGCCAGCAGCCAAGATAGTCGGACTAGCGGAATCAATGAGCAGTTCTTC. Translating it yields CASSQDSRTSGINEQFF.

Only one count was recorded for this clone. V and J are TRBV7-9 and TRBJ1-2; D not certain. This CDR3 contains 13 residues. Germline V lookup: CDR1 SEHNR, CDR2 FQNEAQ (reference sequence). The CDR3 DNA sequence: TGTGTACCGACCGCCGAACCGAGAGGGGGCTACACCTTC. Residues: CVPTAEPRGGYTF.

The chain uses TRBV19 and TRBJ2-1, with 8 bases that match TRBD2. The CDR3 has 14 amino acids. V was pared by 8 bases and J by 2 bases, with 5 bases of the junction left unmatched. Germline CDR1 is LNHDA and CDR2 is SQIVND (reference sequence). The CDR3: CASSGLAAYNEQFF. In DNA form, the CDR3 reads TGTGCCAGTTCCGGACTAGCAGCCTACAATGAGCAGTTCTTC. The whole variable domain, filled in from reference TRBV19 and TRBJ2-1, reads DGGITQSPKYLFRKEGQNVTLSCEQNLNHDAMYWYRQDPGQGLRLIYYSQIVNDFQKGDIAEGYSVSREKKESFPLTVTSAQKNPTAFYLCASSGLAAYNEQFFGPGTRLTVL.

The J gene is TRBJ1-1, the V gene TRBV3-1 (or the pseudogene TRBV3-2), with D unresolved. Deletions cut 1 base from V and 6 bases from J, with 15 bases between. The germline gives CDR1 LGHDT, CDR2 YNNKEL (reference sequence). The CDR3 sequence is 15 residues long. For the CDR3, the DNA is TGTGCCAGCAGCCAAGTGCCCGGGCCCGGGGCTGAAGCTTTCTTT. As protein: CASSQVPGPGAEAFF.

In nucleotides, the CDR3 is TGTGCCAGCAGTGATCGCCCCAACAGGGTTGGGAGCACAGATACGCAGTATTTT. Translated: CASSDRPNRVGSTDTQYF. The chain recombines TRBV6-1 with TRBJ2-3; maybe TRBD1 (6 bases). V was pared by 3 bases and J by 0 bases, with 19 bases between. Germline V gene lookup returns CDR1 MNHNS and CDR2 SASEGT. The CDR3 runs to 18 residues.

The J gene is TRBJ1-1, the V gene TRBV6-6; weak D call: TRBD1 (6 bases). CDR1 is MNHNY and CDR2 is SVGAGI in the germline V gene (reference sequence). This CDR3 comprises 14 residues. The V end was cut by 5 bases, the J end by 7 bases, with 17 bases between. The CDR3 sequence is CASSPDSQGGEAFF. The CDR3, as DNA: TGTGCCAGCAGTCCGGACAGCCAAGGTGGTGAAGCTTTCTTT.

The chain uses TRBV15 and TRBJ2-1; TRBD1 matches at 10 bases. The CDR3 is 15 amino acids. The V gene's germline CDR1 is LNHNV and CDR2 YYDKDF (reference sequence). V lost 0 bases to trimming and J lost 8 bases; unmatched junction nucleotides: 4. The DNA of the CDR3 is TGTGCCACCAGCAGAGATCTGACAGGGGGCGATGAGCAGTTCTTC. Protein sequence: CATSRDLTGGDEQFF.

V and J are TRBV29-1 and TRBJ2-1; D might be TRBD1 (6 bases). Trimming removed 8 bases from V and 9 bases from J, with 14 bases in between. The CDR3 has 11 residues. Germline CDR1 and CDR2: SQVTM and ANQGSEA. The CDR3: CSSYRDREQFF. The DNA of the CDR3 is TGCAGCTCATACAGGGACCGTGAGCAGTTCTTC.

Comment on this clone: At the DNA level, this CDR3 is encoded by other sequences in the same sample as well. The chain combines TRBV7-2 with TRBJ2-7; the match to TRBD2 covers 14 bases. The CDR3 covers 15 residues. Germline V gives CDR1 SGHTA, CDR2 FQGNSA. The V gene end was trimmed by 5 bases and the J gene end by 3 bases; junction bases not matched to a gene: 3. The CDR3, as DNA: TGTGCCAGCAGCAGAGGGACTAGCGGGAGCTACGAGCAGTACTTC. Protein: CASSRGTSGSYEQYF. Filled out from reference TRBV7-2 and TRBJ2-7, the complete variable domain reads GAGVSQSPSNKVTEKGKDVELRCDPISGHTALYWYRQSLGQGLEFLIYFQGNSAPDKSGLPSDRFSAERTGGSVSTLTIQRTQQEDSAVYLCASSRGTSGSYEQYFGPGTRLTVT.